The rows below give T cell receptor beta chains drawn from one sample of a study of technical replicates of blood from a handful of donors. Method: immunoSEQ multiplex PCR; TCRdb's copy keeps in-frame clones and lacks some. The sample shows 98,000 or so clones, roughly 95% of them seen only once. Sequencing input: T cells isolated from PBMCs. All receptors derive from a human donor in good health. Both conserved end residues are part of each CDR3. The D gene is left open where the match is weak. Not every row has a clone size; where given, it reads once, few, many or a size class.

J	V	D	size	CDR3	DNA
TRBJ2-5	TRBV18	TRBD1	once	CASSPPLGQGASETQYF	TGTGCCAGCTCACCACCCCTGGGACAGGGGGCATCAGAGACCCAGTACTTC
TRBJ1-3	TRBV4-1	.	.	CASSRGGKEIYGAHSGNTIYF	TGCGCCAGCAGCCGCGGGGGCAAAGAGATCTATGGGGCCCACTCTGGAAACACCATATATTTT
TRBJ2-1	TRBV28	.	.	CASRYSGTLNEQFF	TGTGCCAGCAGGTATTCCGGGACACTCAATGAGCAGTTCTTC
TRBJ2-7	TRBV6-5	.	.	CASSYSRSYEQYF	TGTGCCAGCAGTTACTCCCGGTCTTACGAGCAGTACTTC
TRBJ1-4	TRBV5-1	.	.	CASSLAGSFNEKLFF	TGCGCCAGCAGCTTGGCCGGGTCCTTTAATGAAAAACTGTTTTTT
TRBJ1-2	TRBV7-8	.	.	CASSLLPAGIDYGYTF	TGTGCCAGCAGCTTATTACCGGCAGGGATCGACTATGGCTACACCTTC
TRBJ1-6	TRBV7-9	.	.	CASSLVVQGDSPLHF	TGTGCCAGCAGCTTAGTCGTCCAGGGTGATTCACCCCTCCACTTT
TRBJ2-1	TRBV9	TRBD2	.	CASSAGTSGFNEQFF	TGTGCCAGCAGCGCCGGGACTAGCGGGTTTAATGAGCAGTTCTTC
TRBJ1-1	TRBV19	.	few	CASRGGVGNTEAFF	TGTGCCAGTAGGGGGGGTGTCGGGAACACTGAAGCTTTCTTT
TRBJ2-7	TRBV7-8	.	.	CASSLSPYEQYF	TGTGCCAGCAGCCTCAGTCCCTACGAGCAGTACTTC
TRBJ1-6	TRBV9	.	.	CASSAQVSSSEGSPLHF	TGTGCCAGCAGCGCCCAAGTCAGCTCCTCGGAGGGGTCACCCCTCCACTTT
TRBJ2-2	TRBV4-2	.	.	CASSQEFRGIANTGELFF	TGTGCCAGCAGCCAGGAATTTAGGGGAATCGCGAACACCGGGGAGCTGTTTTTT
TRBJ2-2	TRBV2	.	.	CASRGGSTAFGELFF	TGTGCCAGCAGAGGCGGGTCGACGGCATTCGGGGAGCTGTTTTTT
TRBJ2-7	TRBV5-6	TRBD1	.	CASSFGDRTHEQYF	TGTGCCAGCAGCTTTGGGGACAGGACCCACGAGCAGTACTTC
TRBJ2-7	TRBV27	TRBD2	.	CASSLSAGRGSSYEQYF	TGTGCCAGCAGTTTATCTGCTGGGAGGGGAAGCTCCTACGAGCAGTACTTC
TRBJ2-1	TRBV19	.	few	CASSTQSNEQFF	TGTGCCAGTAGTACCCAGTCCAATGAGCAGTTCTTC
TRBJ2-3	TRBV4-2	.	.	CASSQDFKQVGTDTQYF	TGTGCCAGCAGCCAAGATTTCAAGCAGGTCGGCACAGATACGCAGTATTTT
TRBJ1-5	TRBV5-1	.	.	CASRTENQPQHF	TGCGCCAGCCGGACTGAGAATCAGCCCCAGCATTTT
TRBJ1-3	TRBV18	.	once	CASSPALNRVTGNTIYF	TGTGCCAGCTCACCAGCTTTGAACAGGGTAACAGGAAACACCATATATTTT
TRBJ2-6	TRBV5-4	.	.	CASSLVSAGANVLTF	TGTGCCAGCAGCTTGGTAAGCGCTGGGGCCAACGTCCTGACTTTC
TRBJ1-2	TRBV5-1	.	.	CASSPGDYGYTF	TGCGCCAGCAGCCCGGGGGACTATGGCTACACCTTC
TRBJ2-2	TRBV5-6	.	.	CASSPGTGRAGELFF	TGTGCCAGCAGCCCCGGCACAGGGCGGGCCGGGGAGCTGTTTTTT
TRBJ2-7	TRBV28	TRBD2	.	CASRKSLAGNYEQYF	TGTGCCAGCAGAAAGTCACTAGCGGGAAACTACGAGCAGTACTTC
TRBJ2-7	TRBV4-1	TRBD1	.	CASSQVGLSQGVGEQYF	TGCGCCAGCAGCCAAGTCGGGCTCTCACAGGGGGTTGGCGAGCAGTACTTC
TRBJ2-5	TRBV5-4	.	once	CASSGSGDSAETQYF	TGTGCCAGCAGCGGAAGTGGGGACTCCGCGGAGACCCAGTACTTC
TRBJ1-1	TRBV12-5	.	.	CASGLLRAFF	TGTGCTAGTGGTTTACTCCGGGCTTTCTTT
TRBJ1-5	TRBV2	.	.	CASSDIGRESYSNQPQHF	TGTGCCAGCAGTGATATTGGACGGGAATCTTATAGCAATCAGCCCCAGCATTTT
TRBJ2-1	TRBV18	.	once	CASSLYPYEGNNEQFF	TGTGCCAGCTCGCTCTACCCCTATGAGGGAAACAATGAGCAGTTCTTC